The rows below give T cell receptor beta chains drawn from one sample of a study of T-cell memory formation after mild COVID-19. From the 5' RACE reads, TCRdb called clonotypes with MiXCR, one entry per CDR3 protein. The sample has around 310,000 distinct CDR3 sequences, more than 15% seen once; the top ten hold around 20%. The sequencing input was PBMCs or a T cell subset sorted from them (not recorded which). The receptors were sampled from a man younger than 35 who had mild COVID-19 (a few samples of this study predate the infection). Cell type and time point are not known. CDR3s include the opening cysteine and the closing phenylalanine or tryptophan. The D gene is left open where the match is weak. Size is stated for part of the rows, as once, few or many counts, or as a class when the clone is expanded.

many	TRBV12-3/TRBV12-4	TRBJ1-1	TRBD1	TGTGCCAGCAGTTTACAGGGGGCGGGCACTGAAGCTTTCTTT	CASSLQGAGTEAFF
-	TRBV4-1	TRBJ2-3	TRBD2	TGCGCCAGCAGCCAAGCGACTAGCGGGGGGGGAATCACAGATACGCAGTATTTT	CASSQATSGGGITDTQYF
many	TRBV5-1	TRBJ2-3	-	TGCGCCAGCAGCTTGGCCGGTTCAAATACGCAGTATTTT	CASSLAGSNTQYF
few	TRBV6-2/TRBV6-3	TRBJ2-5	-	TGTGCCAGCAGTTACTCGACTAGGGCCTATAACCAAGAGACCCAGTACTTC	CASSYSTRAYNQETQYF
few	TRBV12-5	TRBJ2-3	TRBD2	TGTGCTAGTGGTTTGTCTAGCGGGGGACCCGATACGCAGTATTTT	CASGLSSGGPDTQYF
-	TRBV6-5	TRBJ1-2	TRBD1	TGTGCCAGCAGTGAGCGGACAGGACTGAACTATGGCTACACCTTC	CASSERTGLNYGYTF
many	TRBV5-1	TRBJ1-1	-	TGCGCCAGCAGCCTCGACTACACTGAAGCTTTCTTT	CASSLDYTEAFF
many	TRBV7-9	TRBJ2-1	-	TGTGCCAGCAGCTCCGCCATTGGGCCTGGGCAGTTCTTC	CASSSAIGPGQFF
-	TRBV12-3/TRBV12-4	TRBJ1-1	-	TGTGCCAGCAGTTTGTCTGGGGGCACTGAAACTTTCTTT	CASSLSGGTETFF
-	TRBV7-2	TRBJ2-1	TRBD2	TGTGCCAGCAGCCCTCACAGCGGGGTGTACAATGAGCAGTTCTTC	CASSPHSGVYNEQFF
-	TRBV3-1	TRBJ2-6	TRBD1	TGTGCCAGCAGCTTCAAAGGGGGCAGAAGGGCCAACGTCCTGACTTTC	CASSFKGGRRANVLTF
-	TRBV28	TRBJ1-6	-	TGTGCCAGCAGTTTCATCGGGGGATACGATAATTCACCCCTCCACTTT	CASSFIGGYDNSPLHF
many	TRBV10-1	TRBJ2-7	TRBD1	TGCGCCAGCAGTGTGGGGACAGGGGGCTACGAGCAGTACTTC	CASSVGTGGYEQYF
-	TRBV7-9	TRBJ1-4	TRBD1	TGTGCCAGCAGCTCACTAGGGGGCCTGTTCGAAAAACTGTTTTTT	CASSSLGGLFEKLFF
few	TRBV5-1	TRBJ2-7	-	TGCGCCAGCAGCTTGAATCCCCGGTACGAGCAGTACTTC	CASSLNPRYEQYF
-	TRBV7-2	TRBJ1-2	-	TGTGCCAGCAGCTTACAGTTGGTCAACCAATACACCTTC	CASSLQLVNQYTF
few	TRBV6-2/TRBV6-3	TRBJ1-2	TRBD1	TGTGCCGTACTCCGGACAGGGTATGGCTACACCTTC	CAVLRTGYGYTF
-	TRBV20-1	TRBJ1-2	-	TGCAGTGCTAGCCCCCTCTTGACAGGCCCCTATGGCTACACCTTC	CSASPLLTGPYGYTF
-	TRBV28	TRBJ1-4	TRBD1	TGTGCCAGCAGCAGGGGACAGGGGGCTAATGAAAAACTGTTTTTT	CASSRGQGANEKLFF
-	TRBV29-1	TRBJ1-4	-	TGCAGCGTCCGTCCTGGAGTAGATGAAAAACTGTTTTTT	CSVRPGVDEKLFF
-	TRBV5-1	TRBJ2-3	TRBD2	TGCGCCAGCAGACCGGGACTAGTGGCAGATACGCAGTATTTT	CASRPGLVADTQYF
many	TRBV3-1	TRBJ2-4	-	TGTGCCAGCAGCCAAGGGTTGCCGCAGTACTTC	CASSQGLPQYF
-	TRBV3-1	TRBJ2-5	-	TGTGCCAGCAGCCAAGAAGGAGGGTGGAAGACCCAGTACTTC	CASSQEGGWKTQYF
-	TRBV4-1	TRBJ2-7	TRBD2	TGCGCCAGCAGCCATTTGGCTAGCGGAGTCTACGAGCAGTACTTC	CASSHLASGVYEQYF
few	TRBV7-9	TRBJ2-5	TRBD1	TGTGCCAGCAGTTTAACAGGGGCGGAGACCCAGTACTTC	CASSLTGAETQYF
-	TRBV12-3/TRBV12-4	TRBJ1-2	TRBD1	TGTGCCAGCAGTTTAGCGGGGAGCTTGGGACAGGGGCATGGCTACACCTTC	CASSLAGSLGQGHGYTF
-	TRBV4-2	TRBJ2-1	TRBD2	TGTGCCAGCAGCCAAGAACGGAGCGGGGAATCCTACAATGAGCAGTTCTTC	CASSQERSGESYNEQFF
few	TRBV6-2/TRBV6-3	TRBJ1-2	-	TGTGCCCCAAAGGAGGAGATACACTATGGCTACACCTTC	CAPKEEIHYGYTF
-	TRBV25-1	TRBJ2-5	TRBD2	TGTGCCAGCGGAGGACTAGCGGGGGCTGAGACCCAGTACTTC	CASGGLAGAETQYF
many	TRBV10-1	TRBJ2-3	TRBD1	TGCGCCAGCAATCCCAACAGGGGCGCAGATACGCAGTATTTT	CASNPNRGADTQYF
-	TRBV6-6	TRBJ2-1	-	TGTGCCAGCAGTTTAGGGCCGGAGTCCTACAATGAGCAGTTCTTC	CASSLGPESYNEQFF
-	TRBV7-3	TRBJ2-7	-	TGTGCCAGCAGCCCACTAGGGGCCCACGAGCAGTACTTC	CASSPLGAHEQYF
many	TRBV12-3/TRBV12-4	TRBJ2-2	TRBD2	TGTGCCAGCAGGATTAGCGGGGGGGCCGGCACCGGGGAGCTGTTTTTT	CASRISGGAGTGELFF
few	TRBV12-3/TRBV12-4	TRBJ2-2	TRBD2	TGTGCCAGCATCTATAGCGGGGCCTACACCGGGGAGCTGTTTTTT	CASIYSGAYTGELFF
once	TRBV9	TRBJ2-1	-	TGTGCCAGCAGCGTAGGACTATCCTACAATGAGCAGTTCTTC	CASSVGLSYNEQFF